This record concerns one T cell receptor beta chain sequence. The antigen remains undetermined. The PCR was carried out with 60 Vbeta primers and 13 Jbeta primers. Assay used: immunoSEQ multiplex PCR; TCRdb lists only in-frame clones, some missing. Of some 140,000 clones detected, 80% appear once; the ten largest clones hold approximately 2.1%. This entry comes from a study of cytomegalovirus exposure and HLA in healthy donors. Study conclusions and caveats: A later look showed TCR association rates differing by HLA locus, highest for DRB1 and lowest for HLA-C. Sequencing likely generated an artifact that appeared as a cluster of highly shared sequence variants. Accurate prediction of most subjects' HLA-A and HLA-B alleles from TCR beta sequences was reported. CMV serostatus was the only recorded immune exposure for donors.

V was clipped by 3 bases and J by 9 bases, with 14 bases between them. The CDR3 is made up of 13 amino acids. CDR1 and CDR2 from the germline V gene are MDHEN and SYDVKM. The clonotype was recovered from a man under 40 in good health and CMV-seronegative. The rearrangement uses TRBV28 and TRBJ1-2; the D is unclear. The material sequenced was PBMCs. The CDR3 region has the DNA TGTGCCAGCAGTTTCTCCCCGGGTAACAGCTACACCTTC. As protein: CASSFSPGNSYTF.